A single sample is the source of the 27 T cell receptor beta chains below, sequenced in a study of blood T cell repertoires in COVID-19 (dated by TCRdb to about 2020). Library preparation was by the immunoSEQ multiplex PCR assay. The table comes from immuneACCESS by way of TCRdb, which keeps in-frame sequences with V and J called. Part of the clones is missing from these tables; in studies checked, under half for an unresolved V gene and the rest for unknown reasons. The table for this sample lists hundreds of thousands of clones; roughly 84% of them were counted only once. The biggest ten clones account for approximately 1.5% of the sample. The sequenced sample consisted of PBMCs or T cells enriched from blood (not recorded which). Source of these receptors: a woman between 18 and 29 years old who had been exposed to COVID-19.

This chain joins TRBV6-5 and TRBJ2-1; D not certain. The CDR3 contains 16 residues. Germline CDR1 and CDR2: MNHEY and SVGAGI. V gave up 4 bases and J gave up 0 bases, with 13 bases separating them. CDR3 bases: TGTGCCAGCAGTTCCACGTTAGGCGGCTCCTACAATGAGCAGTTCTTC. Protein sequence: CASSSTLGGSYNEQFF.

This rearrangement joins TRBV20-1 to TRBJ1-2; D is unresolved. The CDR3 length is 11 residues. CDR1 is DFQATT, CDR2 SNEGSKA, per germline (reference sequence). The germline V and J ends were trimmed by 5 bases and 8 bases, with 12 bases remaining between them. CDR3 in DNA: TGCAGTGCTCCCCGACTGGAGGGCTACACCTTC. As protein: CSAPRLEGYTF.

The gene calls are TRBV27 and TRBJ2-1; 9 positions agree with TRBD2. V was clipped by 5 bases and J by 2 bases; unmatched bases: 7. CDR3 length: 16 amino acids. Germline lookup yields CDR1 MNHEY and CDR2 SMNVEV (reference sequence). The CDR3 region is CASSPSTSGTYNEQFF. DNA for the CDR3: TGTGCCAGCAGTCCTTCGACTAGCGGAACCTACAATGAGCAGTTCTTC.

The genes are TRBV7-9 and TRBJ2-1; TRBD2 aligns across 7 bases. The germline V gene has CDR1 SEHNR and CDR2 FQNEAQ (reference sequence). Germline trimming cut 0 bases from V and 8 bases from J; bases unmatched to any gene: 13. This CDR3 has 17 amino acids. The CDR3 region is CASSLALTREKSDEQFF. The CDR3 bases are TGTGCCAGCAGCTTAGCGCTGACGCGGGAGAAGAGCGATGAGCAGTTCTTC.

The DNA for the CDR3 is TGTGCCACCAGCAGAGTAGTGGTAGTTGTGGGGGCCGCGTTGGGCTACACCTTC. It translates to CATSRVVVVVGAALGYTF. The V call is TRBV15, the J call TRBJ1-2, with a weak D call TRBD1 (6 bases). Trimming removed 1 base from V and 8 bases from J, with 26 bases in between. CDR3 length: 18 residues. Germline V gene sequence: CDR1 LNHNV, CDR2 YYDKDF (reference sequence).

V gene TRBV27 combines with J gene TRBJ2-3; 11 positions match TRBD1. The germline CDR1 and CDR2 sequences are MNHEY and SMNVEV (reference sequence). V lost 3 bases and J lost 4; bases outside the gene matches: 3. The CDR3 contains 15 residues. CDR3 nucleotide sequence: TGTGCCAGCAGTTTTCTGGGACAGGGGGCAGATACGCAGTATTTT. Protein sequence: CASSFLGQGADTQYF.

The gene calls are TRBV27 and TRBJ1-2; possible D gene TRBD1, 6 bases. V shed 4 bases and J shed 3 bases, with 15 bases lying between them. Germline V lookup: CDR1 MNHEY, CDR2 SMNVEV (reference sequence). The CDR3 length is 15 residues. CDR3 DNA sequence: TGTGCCAGCAGTTCCAACGGGGCAGGGGACTATGGCTACACCTTC. It specifies CASSSNGAGDYGYTF.

The DNA of the CDR3 is TGTGCCAGCAGCATACACGAGGCGAACACTGAAGCTTTCTTT. This gives the protein CASSIHEANTEAFF. The V gene is TRBV7-8, the J gene TRBJ1-1; D is unclear. This CDR3 comprises 14 residues. From germline, CDR1 is SGHVS and CDR2 FQNEAQ. The V and J ends lost 5 bases and 1 base respectively, with 11 bases between them.

This rearrangement joins TRBV4-2 to TRBJ2-1; TRBD2 aligns across 9 bases. V shed 0 bases and J 0 bases; nucleotides not matched to a gene: 9. CDR3 length equals 19 residues. Germline CDR1 reads LGHNA; CDR2 reads YNFKEQ. The CDR3 protein is CASSQDDSGGPSSYNEQFF. The CDR3 DNA reads as TGTGCCAGCAGCCAAGATGATAGCGGGGGCCCAAGCTCCTACAATGAGCAGTTCTTC.

CDR3 amino acids: CASRGQGGEKLFF. In DNA form, the CDR3 reads TGTGCCAGCCGGGGACAGGGTGGTGAAAAACTGTTTTTT. V is TRBV2 and J is TRBJ1-4; 9 positions agree with TRBD1. With V trimmed by 8 bases and J by 7 bases, 5 bases remained unmatched. This CDR3 comprises 13 residues. Germline CDR1 is SNHLY and CDR2 is FYNNEI.

This clone is a singleton in its sample. The rearrangement joins TRBV10-3 to TRBJ2-3, with 8 bases matching TRBD2. The germline V gene has CDR1 ENHRY and CDR2 SYGVKD. Germline trimming cut 6 bases from V and 1 base from J; bases unmatched to any gene: 6. The CDR3 has 15 amino acids. CDR3 sequence reads: CAISDSGTGTDTQYF. The CDR3 nucleotides read TGTGCCATCAGCGATAGCGGGACCGGCACAGATACGCAGTATTTT.

The gene calls are TRBV11-2 and TRBJ1-2; D unclear. CDR3 length: 14 residues. V was shortened by 2 bases and J by 4 bases, with 11 bases between the two germline ends. The germline V gene encodes CDR1 SGHAT and CDR2 FQNNGV. In DNA, the CDR3 is TGTGCCAGCAGCTTAAGCGGGCTAGGCTATGGCTACACCTTC. The encoded protein is CASSLSGLGYGYTF.

The CDR3 DNA sequence: TGTGCCAGCAGTTTGCCTAGCTCGGTCGGGGAGCTGTTTTTT. Its translation is CASSLPSSVGELFF. The rearrangement links TRBV6-2 or TRBV6-3 to TRBJ2-2; tentative D call: TRBD2 (5 bases). Between the trimmed V and J ends, which lost 4 bases and 7 bases, there was a span of 13 bases. CDR1 and CDR2 from the germline V gene are MNHEY and SVGEGT. This CDR3 is built from 14 residues.

This rearrangement joins TRBV2 to TRBJ2-3; D is perhaps TRBD1 (6 bases). The germline V gene has CDR1 SNHLY and CDR2 FYNNEI. The V gene lost 5 bases and the J gene lost 0 bases, with 12 bases spanning the gap. This CDR3 has 15 amino acids. This chain's CDR3 is CASSYRVRSTDTQYF. CDR3 in DNA: TGTGCCAGCAGTTACAGGGTTCGCAGCACAGATACGCAGTATTTT.

This clone appeared once. The chain is built from TRBV5-4 and TRBJ1-1; no clear D. V lost 4 bases and J lost 1, with 14 bases in between. This CDR3 region has 15 residues. The germline gives CDR1 SGHNT, CDR2 YYREEE (reference sequence). The CDR3 spells CASSPAEGKNTEAFF. The CDR3 region has the DNA TGTGCCAGCAGCCCCGCGGAGGGAAAGAACACTGAAGCTTTCTTT.

The rearrangement joins TRBV6-2 or TRBV6-3 to TRBJ1-3, with D tentatively TRBD1 (5 bases). This CDR3 has 13 amino acids. Germline V gene sequence: CDR1 MNHEY, CDR2 SVGEGT. The V and J ends lost 7 bases and 4 bases respectively, with 11 bases between them. The CDR3 DNA reads TGTGCCAGCAACCCGGACAACGGAAACACCATATATTTT. The encoded protein is CASNPDNGNTIYF.

The rearrangement links TRBV28 to TRBJ2-7; TRBD2 matches at 10 bases. The V gene end was trimmed by 2 bases and the J gene end by 4 bases; junction bases not matched to a gene: 5. Germline-derived CDR1 and CDR2 are MDHEN and SYDVKM. The CDR3 has 15 residues. The CDR3 loop is CASSLGLAGVYEQYF. The CDR3 nucleotides are TGTGCCAGCAGTTTAGGGCTAGCGGGGGTTTACGAGCAGTACTTC.

CDR3 residues: CASSLALTAGQPQHF. Here the CDR3 DNA reads TGTGCCAGCAGCTTAGCGCTGACAGCGGGTCAGCCCCAGCATTTT. The V and J genes are TRBV7-2 and TRBJ1-5; TRBD1 might be the D (5 bases). The germline V gene has CDR1 SGHTA and CDR2 FQGNSA. V lost 0 bases and J lost 6, with 12 bases in between. This CDR3 comprises 15 residues. Filled out from reference TRBV7-2 and TRBJ1-5, the complete variable domain reads GAGVSQSPSNKVTEKGKDVELRCDPISGHTALYWYRQSLGQGLEFLIYFQGNSAPDKSGLPSDRFSAERTGGSVSTLTIQRTQQEDSAVYLCASSLALTAGQPQHFGDGTRLSIL.

The chain has TRBV11-2 and TRBJ2-7; D is uncertain. CDR1 is SGHAT and CDR2 is FQNNGV in the germline V gene. V gave up 0 bases and J gave up 0 bases, with 3 bases separating them. CDR3 size: 13 residues. CDR3 loop: CASSLDSSYEQYF. In nucleotides, the CDR3 is TGTGCCAGCAGCTTAGACAGCTCCTACGAGCAGTACTTC.

J is TRBJ1-1 and V is TRBV9; 8 positions match TRBD1. V was clipped by 0 bases and J by 5 bases; unmatched bases: 3. Germline CDR1 and CDR2: SGDLS and YYNGEE. The CDR3 totals 14 residues. In DNA form, the CDR3 reads TGTGCCAGCAGCGTAGCTACAGGGGGTACTGAAGCTTTCTTT. This gives the protein CASSVATGGTEAFF.

The genes are TRBV2 and TRBJ1-3, with TRBD1 identical over 9 bases. Germline V CDR1 and CDR2: SNHLY, FYNNEI. V was pared by 3 bases and J by 3 bases, with 6 bases of the junction left unmatched. The CDR3 sequence is 16 residues long. CDR3 loop: CASSENRGQNGNTIYF. The CDR3 coding sequence is TGTGCCAGCAGTGAGAACAGGGGGCAGAATGGAAACACCATATATTTT.

This rearrangement joins TRBV6-5 to TRBJ2-7; TRBD1 matches at 12 bases. Looked up from germline, CDR1 is MNHEY and CDR2 is SVGAGI. V lost 2 bases and J lost 3; bases outside the gene matches: 5. This CDR3 contains 16 residues. CDR3 amino acids: CASSYVGTGGYYEQYF. The CDR3 bases are TGTGCCAGCAGTTACGTCGGGACAGGGGGCTACTACGAGCAGTACTTC.

The genes are TRBV7-9 and TRBJ2-5; 7 positions match TRBD2. The germline V gene has CDR1 SEHNR and CDR2 FQNEAQ (reference sequence). V gave up 9 bases and J gave up 4 bases; unmatched junction bases: 8. The CDR3 runs 13 residues. Here the CDR3 DNA reads TGTGCCAGTGGGGAGGGTAGCAGAGAGACCCAGTACTTC. Protein sequence: CASGEGSRETQYF.

This chain joins TRBV7-2 and TRBJ2-7; 11 bases match TRBD2. After removal of 3 bases from V and 0 bases from J, the junction contained 7 bases not matched to a gene. This CDR3 spans 17 amino acids. Germline V lookup: CDR1 SGHTA, CDR2 FQGNSA. CDR3 nucleotide sequence: TGTGCCAGCAGCTTGGAGCGACTAGCGGGGATCTCCTACGAGCAGTACTTC. Translated: CASSLERLAGISYEQYF.

The CDR3 spells CASSTKRTTGHNEQFF. The CDR3 coding sequence is TGTGCCAGTAGTACTAAGCGGACTACCGGTCACAATGAGCAGTTCTTC. The rearrangement links TRBV19 to TRBJ2-1, with D perhaps TRBD2 (6 bases). V shed 4 bases and J shed 5 bases, with 18 bases lying between them. The CDR3 is made up of 16 amino acids. In germline, CDR1 is LNHDA, CDR2 SQIVND (reference sequence).

This rearrangement joins TRBV2 to TRBJ1-1; 8 bases agree with TRBD1. V trimming: 5 bases; J trimming: 4 bases; junction bases outside the gene matches: 12. The germline V gene encodes CDR1 SNHLY and CDR2 FYNNEI. This CDR3 has 16 amino acids. CDR3 nucleotides: TGTGCCAGCAGTCCCCCTGGACAGGGTACGGGCACTGAAGCTTTCTTT. Translated: CASSPPGQGTGTEAFF. The full variable domain, rest sourced from reference TRBV2 and TRBJ1-1, is EPEVTQTPSHQVTQMGQEVILRCVPISNHLYFYWYRQILGQKVEFLVSFYNNEISEKSEIFDDQFSVERPDGSNFTLKIRSTKLEDSAMYFCASSPPGQGTGTEAFFGQGTRLTVV.

Notes on this clone: The same CDR3 is also encoded by other DNA sequences in this sample. The V call is TRBV19, the J call TRBJ2-7; no clear D gene. Germline V gives CDR1 LNHDA, CDR2 SQIVND (reference sequence). This CDR3 is 12 amino acids long. The ends were cut back, 3 bases at V and 1 base at J, with 4 bases in the middle. CDR3 sequence: CASSIGSYEQYF. The CDR3 DNA reads as TGTGCCAGTAGTATCGGTTCCTACGAGCAGTACTTC.